This T cell receptor (beta chain) was sequenced during a study of T cell clones after liver transplantation. Here immunoSEQ multiplex PCR was the method, and the copy in TCRdb shows in-frame clones only, minus some. The profile shows fewer than 25,000 clones, around 93% of them singletons. V shed 4 bases and J 0 bases; nucleotides not matched to a gene: 12. Germline V gene data show CDR1 as LNHNV and CDR2 as YYDKDF (reference sequence). The CDR3 sequence is 19 residues long. The J gene is TRBJ2-6, the V gene TRBV15; 7 positions agree with TRBD1. The receptor was derived from a human patient who received a liver transplant. Some T cells could come from the graft donor. The sample here was CD8+ T cells from blood, taken roughly 26 months after liver transplant. CDR3: CATSTGTALDVSGANVLTF. The CDR3 DNA reads as TGTGCCACCAGCACCGGGACAGCCCTTGATGTCTCTGGGGCCAACGTCCTGACTTTC. Supplemented by reference TRBV15 and TRBJ2-6, the full variable domain reads DAMVIQNPRYQVTQFGKPVTLSCSQTLNHNVMYWYQQKSSQAPKLLFHYYDKDFNNEADTPDNFQSRRPNTSFCFLDIRSPGLGDTAMYLCATSTGTALDVSGANVLTFGAGSRLTVL.